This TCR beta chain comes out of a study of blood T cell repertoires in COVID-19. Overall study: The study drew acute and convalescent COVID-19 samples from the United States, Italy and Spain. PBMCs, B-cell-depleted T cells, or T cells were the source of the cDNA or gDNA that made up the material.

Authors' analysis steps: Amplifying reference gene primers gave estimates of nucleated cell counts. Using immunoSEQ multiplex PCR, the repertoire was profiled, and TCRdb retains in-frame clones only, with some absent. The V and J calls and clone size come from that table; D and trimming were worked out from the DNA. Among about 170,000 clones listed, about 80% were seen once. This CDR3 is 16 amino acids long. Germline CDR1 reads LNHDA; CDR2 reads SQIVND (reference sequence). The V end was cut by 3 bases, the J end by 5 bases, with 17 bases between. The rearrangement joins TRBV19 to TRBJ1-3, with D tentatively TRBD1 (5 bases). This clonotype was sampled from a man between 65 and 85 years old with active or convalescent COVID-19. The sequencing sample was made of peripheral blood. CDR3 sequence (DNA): TGTGCCAGTAGTATTGCCCAGGGTAATACTCGAAACACCATATATTTT. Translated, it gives CASSIAQGNTRNTIYF.